The present entry profiles one T cell receptor (beta chain) with its context. No antigen is known for it. Base quality data are lacking; no much larger clone is found one base away. Patients with a history of autoimmune disease or receiving systemic immunosuppression were excluded from the trial. Peripheral blood for TCR sequencing was collected from all dose cohorts at baseline, on cycle 4 day 1, and on cycle 7 day 1. Samples came from an open-label, multicenter, first-in-human phase I dose-escalation trial of ivuxolimab. The trial enrolled adults with locally advanced or metastatic head and neck squamous cell, hepatocellular, melanoma or renal cell carcinoma. Before TCR sequencing, CD4+ and CD8+ T cells were separately sorted from peripheral blood. The data were taken from a study of OX40 agonist ivuxolimab in advanced cancers. Context from the whole study: Ivuxolimab was a fully human IgG2 agonistic monoclonal antibody targeting the costimulatory receptor OX40 (CD134). Intravenous ivuxolimab was administered to patients every 2 weeks at six dose levels: 0.01, 0.1, 0.3, 1.5, 3 and 10 mg/kg. Of the roughly 51 dose-escalation patients, hepatocellular carcinoma was present in roughly 19, melanoma in around 15, renal cell carcinoma in 9 and head and neck cancer in 9. The dose-escalation cohort was about 87% male with a mean age of 60 years, ranging from 23 to 79. Patients were allowed to have had prior anti-PD-1, anti-PD-L1 or anti-CTLA-4 therapy, and 40% of the dose-escalation patients had previously received checkpoint inhibitors. Partial responses were achieved by three dose-escalation patients, of whom one had hepatocellular carcinoma and two had cutaneous melanoma. The purpose of peripheral TCRbeta sequencing was to test whether ivuxolimab changed TCR sequence diversity and led to clonal T-cell expansion. The paper reports the monotherapy dose-escalation portion (N of about 50 patients) of the phase I ivuxolimab trial. General conclusions and limits of the study: Low levels of normalized T-cell clonal expansion were also seen in some patients who did not respond. At doses of 0.1 to 3.0 mg/kg, clonal expansion of both CD4+ and CD8+ blood T cells was observed from baseline to week 6. Antigen specificity was not determined for the clonally expanded peripheral T cells. In partial responders in the 0.1-3.0 mg/kg groups, normalized peripheral clonal expansion was found to be among the lowest, especially among CD8+ T cells. After ivuxolimab, CD8+ T cells had more expanded clones than CD4+ T cells on average.

The CDR3 runs 14 residues from the cysteine to the phenylalanine. Of the read, only the CDR3 DNA is kept; its 42 bases are in frame from base 1. CDR1 SEHNR and CDR2 FQNEAQ were looked up in the germline V gene (reference sequence). The V and J ends are trimmed by 7 bases and 2 bases, leaving 13 bases between them. Genomic DNA was extracted from sorted cells for sequencing of the TCRbeta CDR3 region. The immunoSEQ Assay was used for sequencing of TCRbeta CDR3 regions. TCRdb's version of the immuneACCESS table is confined to in-frame rearrangements and falls short of the full clone set. An unresolved V gene accounts for under half of the shortfall where checked; the remainder is of unknown origin. The sample includes around 68,000 clones, with less than 95% observed a single time. About 1% of the sample belongs to the ten largest clones.

The chain joins TRBV7-9 to TRBJ2-3, and perhaps TRBD1 as D gene, on 6 matching bases. The material sequenced was CD4+ or CD8+ T cells sorted from blood, taken in a trial of the OX40 agonist ivuxolimab. The clonotype comes from an adult with an advanced solid tumor such as melanoma, head and neck, liver or kidney cancer. The DNA sequence follows: TGTGCCAGCAACCCCGACAGGAACACAGATACGCAGTATTTT. Translation gives CASNPDRNTDTQYF.